The clone carrying this T cell receptor (beta chain) came up a few times. Its antigen is as yet unknown. The sample originates from a study of CD8 T cells in ankylosing spondylitis. CDR1 and CDR2 (germline): SGDLS, YYNGEE. The V and J ends lost 3 bases and 2 bases, in that order; junction bases with no gene match: 4. CDR3 length: 15 residues. The study's findings and limits: Ankylosing spondylitis blood seemed to carry a telltale TCR beta motif made of under ten highly homologous variants. A CD8+ phenotype characterized the disease-linked clones, which were relatively rare in peripheral blood.

A quantitative 5'-RACE method, one with molecular barcodes, was used to make TCR beta libraries. TCRdb reanalysed the 5' RACE reads using MiXCR and keeps one entry per CDR3 protein. Of around 280,000 distinct CDR3 sequences listed, roughly 20% are singletons. Sample: blood, either unsorted or a sorted T cell fraction (not recorded which). This TCR was recovered from a male donor with ankylosing spondylitis or in good health (not recorded which). This chain connects TRBV9 to TRBJ2-1, with 8 bases fitting TRBD1. As DNA, the CDR3 is TGTGCCAGCAGCGGAACAGGGGGAACCTACAATGAGCAGTTCTTC. Translation: CASSGTGGTYNEQFF.